The present T cell receptor beta chain was sequenced within a study of human T cells and chemical hapten exposure. This clonotype was seen only a few times. Indicated time point: patch test 2, 6 weeks after DPC sensitization. Treatment indicated: therapeutic diphenylcyclopropenone sensitization with weekly scalp DPC. This CDR3 is 15 amino acids long. Germline values: CDR1 MGHRA, CDR2 YSYEKL. V was pared by 3 bases and J by 5 bases, with 4 bases of the junction left unmatched. TCRdb itself ran the RACE reads through MiXCR, one entry per CDR3 protein. The repertoire includes 360,000 or so distinct CDR3 sequences, just under 6.5% of them detected once, and under 7% sits in the top ten.

The input for sequencing was whole blood, taken in connection with sensitization to the hapten diphenylcyclopropenone (DPC). The receptor comes from a young woman with alopecia areata. Some clones in this sample may be carry-over from other donors' samples. The rearrangement links TRBV4-1 to TRBJ2-3; 11 bases are shared with TRBD1. The CDR3 DNA reads TGCGCCAGCAGCCAGGACAGGGGGCAAAGAGATACGCAGTATTTT. This translates into CASSQDRGQRDTQYF.